The present T cell receptor (beta chain) was sequenced within a study of blood T cell repertoires in COVID-19. Study summary: The cDNA or gDNA used as material had been derived from T cells, B-cell-depleted T cells, or PBMCs.

This clone has ten or more counts. Sequencing was performed with immunoSEQ multiplex PCR; in TCRdb, only in-frame clones are kept and a portion is missing. The data show 360,000 or so clones, 75% to 90% seen once. This CDR3 region has 13 residues. Germline CDR1 is MNHEY and CDR2 is SVGAGI. V lost 6 bases to trimming and J lost 1 base, with 4 bases between them. The TCR originated in a woman between 45 and 65 years old who had recovered from COVID-19. Material: PBMCs or T cells enriched from blood (not recorded which). The chain has TRBV6-5 and TRBJ2-6; D unclear. In DNA, the CDR3 is TGTGCCAGCAGCCGGTCTGGGGCCAACGTCCTGACTTTC. This encodes CASSRSGANVLTF.